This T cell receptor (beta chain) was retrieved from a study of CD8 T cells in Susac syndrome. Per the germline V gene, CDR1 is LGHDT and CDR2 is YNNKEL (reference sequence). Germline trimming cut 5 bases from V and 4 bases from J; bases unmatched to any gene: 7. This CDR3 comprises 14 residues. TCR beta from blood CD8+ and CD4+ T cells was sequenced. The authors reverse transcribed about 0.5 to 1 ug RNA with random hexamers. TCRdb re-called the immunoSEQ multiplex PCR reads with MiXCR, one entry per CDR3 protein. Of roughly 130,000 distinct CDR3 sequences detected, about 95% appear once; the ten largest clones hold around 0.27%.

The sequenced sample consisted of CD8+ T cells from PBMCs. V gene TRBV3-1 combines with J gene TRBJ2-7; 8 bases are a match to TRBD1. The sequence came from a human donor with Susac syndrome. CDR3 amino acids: CASSSGTGYYEQYF. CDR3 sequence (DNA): TGTGCCAGCAGCTCCGGGACAGGCTATTACGAGCAGTACTTC.